A selection of T cell receptor beta chains follows, all from one sample in a study of T-cell reconstitution after alpha-beta-depleted transplantation in children. Each CDR3 protein is one row after TCRdb ran MiXCR on the PCR reads. This sample has 200,000 to 250,000 distinct CDR3 sequences; 8.4% occur once, and the top ten carry 35%. The sample in question was PBMCs, mostly from graft donor cells, obtained 360 days after TCRalphabeta/CD19-depleted stem cell transplant. Source of these receptors: a male patient between 2 and 15 years old who had a stem cell transplant for acute myeloid leukemia, so the T cells may come from the graft donor. Each CDR3 is given with its conserved first and last residue.

j_call v_call cdr3_aa
TRBJ2-1 TRBV7-2 CASSPSGTNYNEQFF
TRBJ1-1 TRBV20-1 CSATTGGTEAFF
TRBJ2-5 TRBV20-1 CSARGTSGRALETQYF
TRBJ2-7 TRBV5-1 CASSLAPAASGYEQYF
TRBJ2-7 TRBV20-1 CSATVRVNEQYF
TRBJ2-1 TRBV9 CASSVSGSRSYNEQFF
TRBJ2-3 TRBV7-2 CASSLVLSQYF
TRBJ2-7 TRBV6-1 CASTTVGVVPSYEQYF
TRBJ2-5 TRBV5-1 CASSLGSGGPQETQYF
TRBJ2-1 TRBV14 CASSHLGRSYNEQFF
TRBJ1-1 TRBV7-9 CASSSAGGLTSEAFF
TRBJ2-2 TRBV30 CAWSLSGGSPTGELFF
TRBJ2-4 TRBV4-3 CASSQEAGRYIQYF
TRBJ2-1 TRBV29-1 CSGLLAGLRSEQFF
TRBJ2-1 TRBV6-2/TRBV6-3 CASSYHSEEQFF
TRBJ1-2 TRBV10-3 CATRGQGDYGYTF
TRBJ2-1 TRBV12-3/TRBV12-4 CASILAGGPAEQFF
TRBJ2-1 TRBV5-1 CASSVGQMYEQFF
TRBJ2-1 TRBV5-1 CASTLTSGNNNEQFF
TRBJ2-1 TRBV6-4 CASSAAGVVGEQFF
TRBJ2-1 TRBV12-3/TRBV12-4 CASSFGLGLRDEQFF
TRBJ1-1 TRBV9 CASSPRTALNTEAFF